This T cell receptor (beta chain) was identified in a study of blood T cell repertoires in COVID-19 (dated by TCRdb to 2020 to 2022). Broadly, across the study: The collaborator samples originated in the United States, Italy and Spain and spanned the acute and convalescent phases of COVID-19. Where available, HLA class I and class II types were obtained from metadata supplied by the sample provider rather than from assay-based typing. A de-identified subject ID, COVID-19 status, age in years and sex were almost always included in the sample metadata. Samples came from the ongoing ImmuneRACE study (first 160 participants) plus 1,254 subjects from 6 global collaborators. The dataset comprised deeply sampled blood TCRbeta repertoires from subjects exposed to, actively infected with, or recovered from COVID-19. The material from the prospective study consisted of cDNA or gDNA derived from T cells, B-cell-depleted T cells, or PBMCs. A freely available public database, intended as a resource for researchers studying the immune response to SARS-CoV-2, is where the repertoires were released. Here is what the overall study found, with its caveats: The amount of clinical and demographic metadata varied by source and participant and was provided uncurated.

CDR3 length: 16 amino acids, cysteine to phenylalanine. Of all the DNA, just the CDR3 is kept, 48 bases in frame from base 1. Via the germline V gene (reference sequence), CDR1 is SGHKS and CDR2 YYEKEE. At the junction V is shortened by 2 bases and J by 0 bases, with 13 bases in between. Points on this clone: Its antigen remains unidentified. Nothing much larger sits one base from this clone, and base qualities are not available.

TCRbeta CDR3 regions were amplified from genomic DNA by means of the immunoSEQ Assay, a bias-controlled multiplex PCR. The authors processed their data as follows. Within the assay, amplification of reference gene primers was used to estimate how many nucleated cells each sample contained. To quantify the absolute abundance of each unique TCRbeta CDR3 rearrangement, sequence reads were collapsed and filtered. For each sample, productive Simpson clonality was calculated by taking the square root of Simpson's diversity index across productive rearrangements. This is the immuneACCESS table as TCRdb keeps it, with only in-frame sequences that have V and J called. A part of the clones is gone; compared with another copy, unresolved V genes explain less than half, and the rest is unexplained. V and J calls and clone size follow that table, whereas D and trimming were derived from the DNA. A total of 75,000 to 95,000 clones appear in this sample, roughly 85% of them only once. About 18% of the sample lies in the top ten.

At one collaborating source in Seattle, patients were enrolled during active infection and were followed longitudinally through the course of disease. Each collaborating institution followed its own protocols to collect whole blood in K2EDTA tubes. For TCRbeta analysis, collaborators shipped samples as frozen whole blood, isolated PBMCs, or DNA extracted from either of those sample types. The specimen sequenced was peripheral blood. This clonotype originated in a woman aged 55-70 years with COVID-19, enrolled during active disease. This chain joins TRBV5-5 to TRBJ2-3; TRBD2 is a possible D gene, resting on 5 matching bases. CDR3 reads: CASSLGSAPSTDTQYF. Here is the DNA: TGTGCCAGCAGCTTAGGTAGCGCTCCTAGCACAGATACGCAGTATTTT. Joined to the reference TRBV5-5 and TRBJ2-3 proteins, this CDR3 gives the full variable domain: DAGVTQSPTHLIKTRGQQVTLRCSPISGHKSVSWYQQVLGQGPQFIFQYYEKEERGRGNFPDRFSARQFPNYSSELNVNALLLGDSALYLCASSLGSAPSTDTQYFGPGTRLTVL.